This T cell receptor (beta chain) was captured in a study of response to subunit inactivated influenza vaccine (dated by TCRdb to the late 2010s). Regarding the study in general: To follow how T cells responded to a trivalent subunit inactivated influenza vaccine, the researchers relied on deep quantitative profiling of the T cell receptor repertoire. Findings and caveats that apply to the study as a whole: According to the authors, only a limited number of new T cells may be recruited by each seasonal influenza vaccination.

This clonotype was detected a few times. Which antigen it targets is not known. No clone much larger than this one lies a single base away; base qualities are absent. The library was produced with RT-PCR. Sequencing relied on an Illumina HiSeq 2500. TCRdb's own reprocessing of the public reads used fastp at Q25 and MiXCR and kept productive beta chains. All rows with the same CDR3 protein become a single entry with the most common DNA and genes. The sample contains about 540,000 distinct CDR3 sequences, under 30% of them found a single time. Jointly, the top ten make up 2.5% to 3% of the sample. This same sample was also taken into another study, of T cells expressing NK-cell markers. From that second study: TCR beta cDNA libraries were prepared using 5'RACE template switching, which introduced a universal primer site and unique molecular identifiers. TCR beta-chain repertoires were profiled in sorted CD3+CD56+NKG2C+, CD3+CD56+NKG2C- and CD3+CD56-NKG2C+ T-cell subsets from eight donors. Of the eight sequenced donors, seven were found to be HCMV-seropositive and one was found to be HCMV-seronegative. To restrict sorting to alphabetaTCR-expressing T cells, an anti-gammadeltaTCR antibody was added in several experiments. In six donors, the dominant CD3+CD56+NKG2C+ clonotypes were found to rank among the top 10 CD8+ clonotypes and to make up roughly 1.0-7.0% of CD8+ T cells. Those dominant clonotypes were again the most abundant among CD3+CD56-NKG2C+ cells in four donors, at about 28.3-65%. Whether the expanded NKG2C-expressing T cell clones were specific for HCMV antigens was left unclear. The study sequenced eight donors, all healthy volunteers chosen at random: three men and five women. HCMV-specific IgG was detected in serum with a commercial ELISA kit to determine HCMV serostatus. Ficoll density gradient centrifugation was used to isolate peripheral blood mononuclear cells from blood. CD4+ and CD8+ T cells were isolated from PBMC by magnetic immunoseparation with Miltenyi isolation kits. Synthesis of cDNA was primed from the TCR beta constant segment and was followed by two consecutive PCR amplification steps. Libraries were sequenced as 2 x 150 bp reads on Illumina HiSeq 2000/2500, MiSeq or NextSeq. Reads were demultiplexed and grouped by UMI with MIGEC, and clonotypes were assembled and quantified with MiTCR. Only TCR cDNA sequences supported by at least two reads were kept to exclude erroneous sequences. The tcR package was used for downstream repertoire analysis, and clonotypes were matched between fractions using CDR3 nucleotide sequence together with V segment. VDJmatch was used to annotate antigen specificity against VDJdb, with one amino acid substitution allowed in CDR3.

This receptor was identified in a man aged 50 or older who received an inactivated influenza vaccine. Donor details come from another sample of the same person, matched by shared clones. The specimen was CD4+ T cells sorted from PBMCs, collected about 12 days after vaccination.

The DNA reads as follows: TGCAGCGTTACTACCGGGACAGGTTTCACAGATACGCAGTATTTT. Translated, this gives CSVTTGTGFTDTQYF. The V and J segments used are TRBV29-1 and TRBJ2-3; 8 bases in the middle match TRBD1. Taken from cysteine to phenylalanine, the CDR3 has 15 residues. CDR3 DNA is the only sequence kept; it has 45 bases, read in frame from the first base. CDR1 and CDR2, looked up from the germline V gene, are SQVTM and ANQGSEA. Trimming takes 5 bases off V and 2 bases off J; junction bases not matched to a gene: 9.